What follows are 15 T cell receptor beta chains derived from one specimen sequenced in a study of blood T cell repertoires in COVID-19. Assay used: immunoSEQ multiplex PCR; TCRdb lists only in-frame clones, some missing. The data contain some 130,000 clones, 60% to 75% of them seen just once; the ten biggest clones take up approximately 2%. The sample taken for sequencing was peripheral blood. These receptors were taken from a woman aged 65 to 85 with acute or convalescent COVID-19.

This clone was seen a handful of times. In nucleotides, the CDR3 is TGTGCCAGCAGTTACTCGGGGACAGGGCTGTATGGCTACACCTTC. Translated: CASSYSGTGLYGYTF. The chain recombines TRBV6-5 with TRBJ1-2; the match to TRBD1 covers 9 bases. J lost 5 bases, V lost 0 bases, and 4 bases had no gene match. This CDR3 has 15 amino acids. CDR1 is MNHEY and CDR2 is SVGAGI in the germline V gene.

The rearrangement links TRBV14 to TRBJ1-1; TRBD1 might be the D (6 bases). Germline V gene sequence: CDR1 SGHDN, CDR2 FVKESK. This CDR3 spans 13 amino acids. The V and J ends lost 5 bases and 4 bases respectively, with 11 bases between them. The CDR3 protein is CASSKWTATEAFF. As DNA, the CDR3 is TGTGCCAGCAGCAAATGGACAGCCACTGAAGCTTTCTTT.

This clone is termed medium-sized. CDR3 protein: CASSYSGTGTAFF. CDR3 in DNA: TGTGCCAGCAGTTACTCCGGGACAGGGACAGCTTTCTTT. The chain couples TRBV6-5 to TRBJ1-1, with 9 positions matching TRBD1. Looked up from germline, CDR1 is MNHEY and CDR2 is SVGAGI. This CDR3 has 13 amino acids. V trimming: 0 bases; J trimming: 10 bases; junction bases outside the gene matches: 3.

The chain recombines TRBV7-9 with TRBJ2-7, with D maybe TRBD2 (6 bases). The CDR3 runs 14 residues. Germline CDR1 reads SEHNR; CDR2 reads FQNEAQ (reference sequence). Trimming pared 2 bases from V and 5 bases from J, leaving 13 bases between. The CDR3 sequence is CASSLTDGSNEQYF. Written as DNA, the CDR3 is TGTGCCAGCAGCTTAACCGACGGGAGCAACGAGCAGTACTTC.

This clone was seen only once. V gene TRBV7-2 combines with J gene TRBJ2-1; D unresolved. CDR1 SGHTA and CDR2 FQGNSA come from the germline V gene. This CDR3 is built from 13 residues. The V and J ends lost 3 bases and 4 bases respectively, with 7 bases between them. The DNA for the CDR3 is TGTGCCAGCAGCTTTCCGGGTTACAATGAGCAGTTCTTC. It specifies CASSFPGYNEQFF.

The V gene is TRBV5-1, the J gene TRBJ2-2; D is possibly TRBD2 (6 bases). V dropped 1 base and J dropped 5 bases, with 9 bases sitting between them. The CDR3 loop spans 14 amino acids. The germline CDR1 and CDR2 sequences are SGHRS and YFSETQ. The CDR3, as DNA: TGCGCCAGCAGCTTGTCACTAGCAACCGGGGAGCTGTTTTTT. Amino acid sequence: CASSLSLATGELFF.

The chain joins TRBV3-1 (or the pseudogene TRBV3-2) to TRBJ2-3; 11 nucleotides align to TRBD2. V shed 4 bases and J 3 bases; nucleotides not matched to a gene: 3. The germline V gene has CDR1 LGHDT and CDR2 YNNKEL (reference sequence). The CDR3 consists of 15 residues. CDR3 DNA sequence: TGTGCCAGCAGCCTAGCGGGGGGGCCAACAGATACGCAGTATTTT. Residues: CASSLAGGPTDTQYF.

The chain links TRBV29-1 to TRBJ2-3, with 10 bases aligning to TRBD1. CDR1 and CDR2 (germline): SQVTM, ANQGSEA. V dropped 2 bases and J dropped 6; count of bases not matched to a gene: 5. The CDR3 covers 14 residues. This CDR3 reads CSVELGTGEDTQYF. Written as DNA, the CDR3 is TGCAGCGTTGAACTAGGGACAGGGGAGGATACGCAGTATTTT.

This clone was recorded once. The DNA of the CDR3 is TGTGCCAGTAGCTTAGGGGCAGGGCTCCAGCCCCAGCATTTT. Protein sequence: CASSLGAGLQPQHF. The chain recombines TRBV28 with TRBJ1-5; possible D gene TRBD1, 5 bases. This CDR3 region has 14 residues. V was cut by 9 bases and J by 7 bases, with 19 bases left in between. CDR1 MDHEN and CDR2 SYDVKM come from the germline V gene.

The V call is TRBV7-3, the J call TRBJ2-3; D not resolved. The CDR3 extends over 15 amino acids. The germline CDR1 and CDR2 sequences are SGHTA and FQGTGA. Trimming took off 2 bases at V and 0 bases at J, with 9 bases between the two ends. The CDR3 sequence: CASSLGLASTDTQYF. Written as DNA, the CDR3 is TGTGCCAGCAGCTTAGGGTTAGCTAGCACAGATACGCAGTATTTT.

The V and J genes are TRBV7-2 and TRBJ2-1, with unresolved D. CDR3 size: 14 residues. Germline V lookup: CDR1 SGHTA, CDR2 FQGNSA. V lost 0 bases, J lost 2 bases, and 5 bases lay in between. The CDR3 DNA sequence: TGTGCCAGCAGCTTAGCGTCGGCCTACAATGAGCAGTTCTTC. It translates to CASSLASAYNEQFF.

Ten or more counts support this clone. The chain recombines TRBV6-5 with TRBJ2-7; 7 bases line up with TRBD1. The V and J ends lost 7 bases and 5 bases, in that order; junction bases with no gene match: 8. The CDR3 contains 13 residues. CDR1 is MNHEY, CDR2 SVGAGI, per germline. The CDR3 loop reads CASNDRDVDEQYF. CDR3 nucleotides: TGTGCCAGCAACGACAGGGACGTAGACGAGCAGTACTTC.

The chain carries TRBV29-1 and TRBJ2-2, with TRBD1 as a possible D gene (5 bases). The germline CDR1 and CDR2 sequences are SQVTM and ANQGSEA. V was pared by 8 bases and J by 7 bases, with 11 bases between. The CDR3 is 11 amino acids. The CDR3 spells CSTGQGGELFF. The CDR3 nucleotides read TGCAGCACCGGACAAGGCGGGGAGCTGTTTTTT.

V gene TRBV11-2 combines with J gene TRBJ1-3; the D is unclear. Trimming removed 4 bases from V and 0 bases from J, with 19 bases in between. The CDR3 runs to 18 residues. CDR1 is SGHAT and CDR2 is FQNNGV in the germline V gene. The chain's CDR3 is CASSSLGRTSDSGNTIYF. The CDR3 bases are TGTGCCAGCAGCTCCCTTGGGAGAACCTCGGACTCTGGAAACACCATATATTTT.

The chain joins TRBV28 to TRBJ1-6; TRBD1 might be the D (6 bases). The CDR3 is made up of 16 amino acids. The V end was cut by 4 bases, the J end by 7 bases, with 17 bases between. Germline CDR1 and CDR2: MDHEN and SYDVKM. CDR3 amino acids: CASSSPRTASNSPLHF. Written as DNA, the CDR3 is TGTGCCAGCAGTTCCCCTCGGACAGCCTCAAATTCACCCCTCCACTTT.